The source of this T cell receptor beta chain is a study of siplizumab effects on memory and regulatory T cells. Profiling relied on immunoSEQ multiplex PCR, and the TCRdb table lists in-frame clones only, not all of them. The sample comprises over 100,000 clones, roughly nine tenths of which are singletons, and under 0.75% rests with the top ten. The V gene lost 5 bases and the J gene lost 5 bases, with 6 bases spanning the gap. CDR1 is LNHDA, CDR2 SQIVND, per germline (reference sequence). This CDR3 is built from 11 residues. Whole-study findings and limits: The alloresponse seemed to draw substantially on naive T cells, which appeared more diverse than memory cells.

Of note for this clone: Its antigen is not known.

The chain carries TRBV19 and TRBJ2-5; D unresolved. This clonotype originated in a human donor in good health. Sequenced material: Tregs sorted from blood. The CDR3 loop is CASSLYETQYF. The CDR3 nucleotides are TGTGCCAGTAGTCTGTACGAGACCCAGTACTTC.